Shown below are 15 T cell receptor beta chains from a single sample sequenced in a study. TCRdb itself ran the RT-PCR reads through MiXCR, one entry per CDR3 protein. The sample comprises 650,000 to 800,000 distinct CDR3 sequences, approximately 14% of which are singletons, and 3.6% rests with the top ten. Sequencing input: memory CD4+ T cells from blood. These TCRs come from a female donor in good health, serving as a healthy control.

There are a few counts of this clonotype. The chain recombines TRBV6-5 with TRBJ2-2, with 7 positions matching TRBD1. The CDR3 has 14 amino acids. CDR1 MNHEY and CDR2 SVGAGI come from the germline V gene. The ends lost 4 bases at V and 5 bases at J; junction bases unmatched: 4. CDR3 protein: CASSWGQITGELFF. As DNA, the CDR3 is TGTGCCAGCAGTTGGGGACAGATAACCGGGGAGCTGTTTTTT.

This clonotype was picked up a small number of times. The CDR3 DNA reads TGTGCCACCAGTGATTTGCCGGGCAGGGGTGGCGAAAAACTGTTTTTT. Residues: CATSDLPGRGGEKLFF. The chain couples TRBV24-1 to TRBJ1-4; possibly TRBD1 for D (6 bases). Deletions cut 0 bases from V and 8 bases from J, with 15 bases between. Germline-derived CDR1 and CDR2 are KGHDR and SFDVKD. The CDR3 runs to 16 residues.

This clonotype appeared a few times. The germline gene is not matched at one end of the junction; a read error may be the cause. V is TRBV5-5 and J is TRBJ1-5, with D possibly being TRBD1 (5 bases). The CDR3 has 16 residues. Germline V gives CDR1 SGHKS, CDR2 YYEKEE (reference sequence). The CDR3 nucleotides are TGTGCCAGCAGCTTGGGGGACCCGATTAGCAATCACCCCCAGCATTTT. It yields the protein CASSLGDPISNHPQHF. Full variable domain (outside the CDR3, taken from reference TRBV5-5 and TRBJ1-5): DAGVTQSPTHLIKTRGQQVTLRCSPISGHKSVSWYQQVLGQGPQFIFQYYEKEERGRGNFPDRFSARQFPNYSSELNVNALLLGDSALYLCASSLGDPISNHPQHFGDGTRLSIL.

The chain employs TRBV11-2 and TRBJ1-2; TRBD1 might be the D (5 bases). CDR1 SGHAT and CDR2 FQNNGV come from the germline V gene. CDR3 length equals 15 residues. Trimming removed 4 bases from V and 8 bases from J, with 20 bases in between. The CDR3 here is CASSSLRGVLPGYTF. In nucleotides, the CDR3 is TGTGCCAGCAGCTCCCTTCGGGGGGTCCTTCCGGGCTACACCTTC.

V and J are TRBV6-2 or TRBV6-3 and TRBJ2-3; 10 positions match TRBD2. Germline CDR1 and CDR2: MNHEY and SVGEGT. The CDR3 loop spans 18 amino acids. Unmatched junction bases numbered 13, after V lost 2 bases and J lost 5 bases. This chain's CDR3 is CASSYTAASGSFVDTQYF. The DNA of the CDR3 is TGTGCCAGCAGTTACACCGCGGCTAGCGGGAGCTTCGTAGATACGCAGTATTTT.

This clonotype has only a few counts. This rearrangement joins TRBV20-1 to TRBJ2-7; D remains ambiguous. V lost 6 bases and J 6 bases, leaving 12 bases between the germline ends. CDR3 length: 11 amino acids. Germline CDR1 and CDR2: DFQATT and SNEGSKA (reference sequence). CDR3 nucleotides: TGCAGTGCGGAGACCCTCATCGAGCAGTACTTC. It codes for CSAETLIEQYF.

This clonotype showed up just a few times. CDR3 residues: CASRNWRTGELFF. The CDR3 coding sequence is TGCGCCAGCAGGAATTGGCGCACCGGGGAGCTGTTTTTT. This sequence joins TRBV5-1 and TRBJ2-2, with D unresolved. Germline CDR1 is SGHRS and CDR2 is YFSETQ. Trimming removed 5 bases at V and 4 bases at J, with 9 bases between. The CDR3 length is 13 residues.

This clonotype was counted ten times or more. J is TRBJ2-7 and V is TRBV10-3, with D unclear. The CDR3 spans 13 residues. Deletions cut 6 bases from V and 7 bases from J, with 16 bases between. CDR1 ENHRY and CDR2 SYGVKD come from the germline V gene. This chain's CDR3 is CAISAVGTGEQYF. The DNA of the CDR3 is TGTGCCATCAGCGCGGTTGGAACTGGAGAGCAGTACTTC.

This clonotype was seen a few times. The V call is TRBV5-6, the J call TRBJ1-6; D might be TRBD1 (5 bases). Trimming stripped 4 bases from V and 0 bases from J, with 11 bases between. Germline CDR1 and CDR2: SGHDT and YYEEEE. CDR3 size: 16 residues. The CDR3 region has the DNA TGTGCCAGCAGCACCCTAGACAGCTCCTATAATTCACCCCTCCACTTT. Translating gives CASSTLDSSYNSPLHF.

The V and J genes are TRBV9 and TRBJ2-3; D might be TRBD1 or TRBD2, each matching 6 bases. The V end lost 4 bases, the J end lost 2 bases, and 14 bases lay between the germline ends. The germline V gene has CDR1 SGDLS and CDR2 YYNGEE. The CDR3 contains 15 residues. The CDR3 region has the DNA TGTGCCAGCAGCTCCCTTCCGGGGGCCACAGATACGCAGTATTTT. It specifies CASSSLPGATDTQYF.

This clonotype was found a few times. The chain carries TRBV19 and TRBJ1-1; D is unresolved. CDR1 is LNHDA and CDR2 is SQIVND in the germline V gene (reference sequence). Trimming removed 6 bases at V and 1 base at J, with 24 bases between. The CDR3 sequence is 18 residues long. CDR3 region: CASSDMGWYGVGNTEAFF. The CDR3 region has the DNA TGTGCCAGTAGCGATATGGGATGGTACGGGGTTGGGAACACTGAAGCTTTCTTT.

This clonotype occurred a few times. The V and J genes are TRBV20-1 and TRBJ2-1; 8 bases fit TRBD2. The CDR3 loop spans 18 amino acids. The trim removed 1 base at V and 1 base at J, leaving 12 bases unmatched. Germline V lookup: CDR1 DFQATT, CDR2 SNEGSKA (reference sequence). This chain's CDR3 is CSARAPSGQRPSYNEQFF. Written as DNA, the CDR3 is TGCAGTGCTAGAGCGCCTAGCGGGCAAAGACCTTCCTACAATGAGCAGTTCTTC.

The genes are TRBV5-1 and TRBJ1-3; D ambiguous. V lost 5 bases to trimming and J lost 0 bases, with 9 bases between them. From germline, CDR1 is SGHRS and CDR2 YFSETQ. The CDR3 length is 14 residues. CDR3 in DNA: TGCGCCAGCAGTTTAGCCTTCTCTGGAAACACCATATATTTT. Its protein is CASSLAFSGNTIYF.

CDR3 in amino acids: CSVESREHGNTIYF. DNA for the CDR3: TGCAGCGTTGAATCCAGGGAACATGGAAACACCATATATTTT. This chain joins TRBV29-1 and TRBJ1-3, with a weak D call TRBD1 (5 bases). Germline CDR1 reads SQVTM; CDR2 reads ANQGSEA. The CDR3 runs to 14 residues. V lost 2 bases and J lost 3, with 11 bases in between.

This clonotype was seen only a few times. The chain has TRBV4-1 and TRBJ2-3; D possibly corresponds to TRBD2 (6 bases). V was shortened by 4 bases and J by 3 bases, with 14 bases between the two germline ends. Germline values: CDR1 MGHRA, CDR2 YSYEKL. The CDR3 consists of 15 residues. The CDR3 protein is CASSRSGTLTDTQYF. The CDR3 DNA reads TGCGCCAGCAGCCGATCCGGGACTCTAACAGATACGCAGTATTTT.